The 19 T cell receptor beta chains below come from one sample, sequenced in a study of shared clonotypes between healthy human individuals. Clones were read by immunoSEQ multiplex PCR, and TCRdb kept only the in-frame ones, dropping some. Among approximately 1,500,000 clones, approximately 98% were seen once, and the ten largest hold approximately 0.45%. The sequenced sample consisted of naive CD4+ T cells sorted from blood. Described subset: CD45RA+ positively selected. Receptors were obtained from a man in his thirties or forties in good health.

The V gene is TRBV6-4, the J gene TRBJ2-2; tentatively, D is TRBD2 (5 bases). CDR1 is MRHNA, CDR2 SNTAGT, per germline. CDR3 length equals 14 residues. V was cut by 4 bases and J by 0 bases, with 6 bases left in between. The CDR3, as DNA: TGTGCCAGCAGTGCCGGGACGAACACCGGGGAGCTGTTTTTT. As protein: CASSAGTNTGELFF.

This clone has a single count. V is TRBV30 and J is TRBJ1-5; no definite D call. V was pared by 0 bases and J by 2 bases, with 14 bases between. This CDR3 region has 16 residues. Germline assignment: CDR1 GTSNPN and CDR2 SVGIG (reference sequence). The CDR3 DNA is TGTGCCTGGAGTGTACCCCCTCCTTTCGGCAATCAGCCCCAGCATTTT. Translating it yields CAWSVPPPFGNQPQHF.

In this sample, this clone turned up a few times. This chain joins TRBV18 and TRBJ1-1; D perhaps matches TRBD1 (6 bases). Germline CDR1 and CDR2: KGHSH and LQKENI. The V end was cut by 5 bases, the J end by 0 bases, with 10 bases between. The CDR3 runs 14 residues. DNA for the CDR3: TGTGCCAGCTCAATTCGACAGGTGAACACTGAAGCTTTCTTT. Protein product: CASSIRQVNTEAFF.

The CDR3 nucleotides are TGTGCCACCAGCAGAGAGATCACTGGGCAGTACTTC. This codes for CATSREITGQYF. The chain recombines TRBV15 with TRBJ2-7; D is unresolved. The V end lost 0 bases, the J end lost 9 bases, and 9 bases lay between the germline ends. This CDR3 comprises 12 residues. Germline lookup yields CDR1 LNHNV and CDR2 YYDKDF (reference sequence).

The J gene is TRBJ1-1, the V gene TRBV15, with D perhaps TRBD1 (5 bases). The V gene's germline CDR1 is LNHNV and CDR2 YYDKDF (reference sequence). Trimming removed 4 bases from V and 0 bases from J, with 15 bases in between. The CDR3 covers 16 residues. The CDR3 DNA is TGTGCCACCAGCATAGCCCCACAGGCACTGAACACTGAAGCTTTCTTT. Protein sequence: CATSIAPQALNTEAFF.

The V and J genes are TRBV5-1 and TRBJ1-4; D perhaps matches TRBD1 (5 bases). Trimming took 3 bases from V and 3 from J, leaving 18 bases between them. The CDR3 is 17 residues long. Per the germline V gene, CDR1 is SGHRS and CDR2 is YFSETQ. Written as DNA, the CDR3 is TGCGCCAGCAGCTCAAGCAGCGGGGCTGCTGCTAATGAAAAACTGTTTTTT. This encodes CASSSSSGAAANEKLFF.

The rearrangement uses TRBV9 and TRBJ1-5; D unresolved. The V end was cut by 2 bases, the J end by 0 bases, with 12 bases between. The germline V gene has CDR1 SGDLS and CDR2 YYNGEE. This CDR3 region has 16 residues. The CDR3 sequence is CASSVPPRGSNQPQHF. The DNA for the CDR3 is TGTGCCAGCAGCGTTCCCCCCCGAGGTAGCAATCAGCCCCAGCATTTT.

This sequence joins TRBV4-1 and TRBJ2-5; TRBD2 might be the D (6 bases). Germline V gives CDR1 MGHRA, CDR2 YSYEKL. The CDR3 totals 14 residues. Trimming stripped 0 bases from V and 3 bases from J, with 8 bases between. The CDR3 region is CASSQDGGKETQYF. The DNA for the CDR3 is TGCGCCAGCAGCCAAGATGGGGGGAAAGAGACCCAGTACTTC.

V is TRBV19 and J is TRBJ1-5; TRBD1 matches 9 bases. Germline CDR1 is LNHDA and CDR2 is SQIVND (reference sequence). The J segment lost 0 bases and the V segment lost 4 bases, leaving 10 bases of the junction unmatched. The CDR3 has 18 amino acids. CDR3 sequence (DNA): TGTGCCAGTAGTAACCGGGACAGGGCCCTTTATAGCAATCAGCCCCAGCATTTT. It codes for CASSNRDRALYSNQPQHF.

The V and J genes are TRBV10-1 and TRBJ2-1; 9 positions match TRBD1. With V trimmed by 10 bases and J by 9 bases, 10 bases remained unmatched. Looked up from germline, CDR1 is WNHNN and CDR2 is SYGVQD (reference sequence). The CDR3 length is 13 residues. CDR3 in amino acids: CATRDRGGREQFF. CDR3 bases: TGCGCCACTCGAGACAGGGGGGGACGTGAGCAGTTCTTC.

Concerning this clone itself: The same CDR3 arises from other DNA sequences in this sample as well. Here the CDR3 reads CASSVASTTDTQYF. The CDR3 nucleotides read TGTGCCAGCAGCGTAGCCAGTACCACAGATACGCAGTATTTT. The rearrangement links TRBV9 to TRBJ2-3, with D hard to call. This CDR3 spans 14 amino acids. With 0 bases removed from V and 2 bases from J, the gap between germline ends came to 7 bases. Germline V gene data show CDR1 as SGDLS and CDR2 as YYNGEE.

In DNA, the CDR3 is TGTGCCTGGAGGAGGGGGCGCGGGTTTGTCTATGGCTACACCTTC. It is translated as CAWRRGRGFVYGYTF. The V and J genes are TRBV30 and TRBJ1-2, with TRBD1 identical over 7 bases. This CDR3 is 15 amino acids long. Germline CDR1 GTSNPN, CDR2 SVGIG (reference sequence). J lost 4 bases, V lost 3 bases, and 11 bases had no gene match.

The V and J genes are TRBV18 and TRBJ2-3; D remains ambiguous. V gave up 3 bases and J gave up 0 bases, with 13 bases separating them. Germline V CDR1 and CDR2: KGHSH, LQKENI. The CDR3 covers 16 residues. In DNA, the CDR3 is TGTGCCAGCTCACCGTCGACACCATCTAGCACAGATACGCAGTATTTT. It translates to CASSPSTPSSTDTQYF.

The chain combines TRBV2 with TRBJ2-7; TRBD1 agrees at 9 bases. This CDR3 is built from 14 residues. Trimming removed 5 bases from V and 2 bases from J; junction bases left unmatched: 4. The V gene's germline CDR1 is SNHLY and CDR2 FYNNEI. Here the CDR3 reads CASSPRQGAYEQYF. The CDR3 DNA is TGTGCCAGCAGTCCGCGACAGGGGGCCTACGAGCAGTACTTC. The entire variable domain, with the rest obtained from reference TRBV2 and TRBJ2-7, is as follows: EPEVTQTPSHQVTQMGQEVILRCVPISNHLYFYWYRQILGQKVEFLVSFYNNEISEKSEIFDDQFSVERPDGSNFTLKIRSTKLEDSAMYFCASSPRQGAYEQYFGPGTRLTVT.

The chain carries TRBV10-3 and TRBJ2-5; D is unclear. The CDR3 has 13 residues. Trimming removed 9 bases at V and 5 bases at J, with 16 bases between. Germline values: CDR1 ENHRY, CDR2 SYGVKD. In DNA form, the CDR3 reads TGTGCCATAGCCGACTGGGGTGGGGAGACCCAGTACTTC. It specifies CAIADWGGETQYF.

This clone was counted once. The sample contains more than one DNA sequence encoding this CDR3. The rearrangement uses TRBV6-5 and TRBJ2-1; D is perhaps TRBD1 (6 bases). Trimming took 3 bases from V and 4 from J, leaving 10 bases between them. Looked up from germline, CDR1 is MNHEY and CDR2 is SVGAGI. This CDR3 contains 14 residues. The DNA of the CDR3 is TGTGCCAGCAGTTATTCCACAGGGTACAATGAGCAGTTCTTC. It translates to CASSYSTGYNEQFF.

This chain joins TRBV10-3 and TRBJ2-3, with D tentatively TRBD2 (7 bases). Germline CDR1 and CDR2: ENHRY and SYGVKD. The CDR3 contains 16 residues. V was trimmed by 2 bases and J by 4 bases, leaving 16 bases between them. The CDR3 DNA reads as TGTGCCATCAGTGAGCCCCCGGGGGGCATGTCAGATACGCAGTATTTT. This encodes CAISEPPGGMSDTQYF.

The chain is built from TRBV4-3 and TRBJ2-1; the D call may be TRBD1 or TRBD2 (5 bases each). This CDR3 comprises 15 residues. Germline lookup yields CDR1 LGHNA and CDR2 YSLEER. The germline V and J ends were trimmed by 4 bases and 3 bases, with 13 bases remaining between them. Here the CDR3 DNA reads TGCGCCAGCAGCCCGGCCAGGGACCACTACAATGAGCAGTTCTTC. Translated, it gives CASSPARDHYNEQFF.

Written as DNA, the CDR3 is TGTGCCAGTAGCATGACAGTGAACACTGAAGCTTTCTTT. Protein product: CASSMTVNTEAFF. The rearrangement links TRBV19 to TRBJ1-1; D perhaps matches TRBD1 (5 bases). CDR1 and CDR2 (germline): LNHDA, SQIVND (reference sequence). The CDR3 runs 13 residues. The V gene lost 6 bases and the J gene lost 0 bases, with 8 bases spanning the gap.